These 3 T cell receptor beta chains originate from one sample sequenced in a study of T-cell memory formation after mild COVID-19. TCRdb ran MiXCR on the 5' RACE reads and lists one entry per CDR3 protein. Among around 29,000 distinct CDR3 sequences listed, about 16% were seen once. Sequences were obtained from PBMCs or a T cell subset sorted from them (not recorded which). The receptors were sampled from an adult who had mild COVID-19 (a few samples of this study predate the infection). Cell type and time point are not known.

This clonotype was counted ten times or more. The rearrangement joins TRBV6-5 to TRBJ2-7; 9 bases fit TRBD1. Trimming removed 6 bases from V and 2 bases from J; junction bases left unmatched: 8. The CDR3 contains 15 residues. Germline CDR1 and CDR2: MNHEY and SVGAGI. The CDR3 DNA follows: TGTGCCAGCAGCCCTACCGGGACAGGGCCCTACGAGCAGTACTTC. This gives the protein CASSPTGTGPYEQYF.

This clonotype has at least ten counts. This chain uses TRBV11-3 with TRBJ2-3; possibly TRBD1 or TRBD2 for D (6 bases each). The germline CDR1 and CDR2 sequences are SGHNT and YENEEA. The CDR3 contains 13 residues. Trimming removed 4 bases from V and 7 bases from J, with 12 bases in between. CDR3 sequence: CASSSGGGYTQYF. DNA of the CDR3: TGTGCCAGCAGCTCAGGAGGGGGATATACGCAGTATTTT. Looking up the rest from reference TRBV11-3 and TRBJ2-3 gives the full variable domain: EAGVVQSPRYKIIEKKQPVAFWCNPISGHNTLYWYLQNLGQGPELLIRYENEEAVDDSQLPKDRFSAERLKGVDSTLKIQPAELGDSAVYLCASSSGGGYTQYFGPGTRLTVL.

This clonotype was seen only a few times. V usage is TRBV19 and J usage is TRBJ1-2, with 7 nucleotides matching TRBD1. The CDR3 sequence is 12 residues long. With V trimmed by 6 bases and J by 8 bases, 6 bases remained unmatched. Germline loops: CDR1 LNHDA, CDR2 SQIVND (reference sequence). CDR3 DNA: TGTGCCAGTAGCTTACAGGGGAGAGGCTACACCTTC. It translates to CASSLQGRGYTF.